Listed here are 25 T cell receptor beta chains from one sample, sequenced in a study of T cell changes during pregnancy in multiple sclerosis. Clones were sequenced by immunoSEQ multiplex PCR, and TCRdb holds only the in-frame ones, with some missing. This table has tens of thousands of clones, roughly 93% appearing once. This specimen consisted of CD8+ T cells from peripheral blood mononuclear cells, obtained in the second trimester of pregnancy. The origin of the receptors is a female donor with multiple sclerosis, enrolled in a pregnancy study.

The rearrangement links TRBV4-3 to TRBJ2-1; 7 nucleotides align to TRBD2. Germline values: CDR1 LGHNA, CDR2 YSLEER. V lost 0 bases and J lost 7; bases outside the gene matches: 3. The CDR3 spans 14 residues. In DNA form, the CDR3 reads TGCGCCAGCAGCCAAGAGAAAGCGGGGAATGAGCAGTTCTTC. Amino acid sequence: CASSQEKAGNEQFF.

The V gene is TRBV29-1, the J gene TRBJ2-3; D gene uncertain. The germline gives CDR1 SQVTM, CDR2 ANQGSEA. The V end lost 5 bases, the J end lost 2 bases, and 11 bases lay between the germline ends. This CDR3 comprises 13 residues. CDR3 sequence (DNA): TGCAGCGTTACCTCAGAAAACACAGATACGCAGTATTTT. Its translation: CSVTSENTDTQYF.

J is TRBJ1-5 and V is TRBV6-1, with D possibly TRBD1 on 5 matching bases. The germline gives CDR1 MNHNS, CDR2 SASEGT. The CDR3 is made up of 12 amino acids. Deletions cut 8 bases from V and 6 bases from J, with 11 bases between. DNA of the CDR3: TGTGCCAGCGGGGGGGACGGTCAGCCCCAGCATTTT. Amino acids: CASGGDGQPQHF.

The V gene is TRBV4-1, the J gene TRBJ1-1; D is perhaps TRBD1 (6 bases). V gave up 2 bases and J gave up 8 bases, with 12 bases separating them. The V gene's germline CDR1 is MGHRA and CDR2 YSYEKL. The CDR3 loop spans 13 amino acids. For the CDR3, the DNA is TGCGCCAGCAGCCAAACGACAGGAGTAGAAGCTTTCTTT. Protein product: CASSQTTGVEAFF.

V gene TRBV28 combines with J gene TRBJ1-2; no definite D call. Germline loops: CDR1 MDHEN, CDR2 SYDVKM. The CDR3 spans 15 residues. With 4 bases removed from V and 0 bases from J, the gap between germline ends came to 12 bases. CDR3 nucleotides: TGTGCCAGCAGTTCGTTTTCAGGCCCTAACTATGGCTACACCTTC. Amino acids: CASSSFSGPNYGYTF.

The chain couples TRBV4-3 to TRBJ1-6, with D hard to call. The CDR3 extends over 16 amino acids. Per germline, CDR1 LGHNA and CDR2 YSLEER. V dropped 3 bases and J dropped 0 bases, with 9 bases sitting between them. DNA for the CDR3: TGCGCCAGCAGCCAGGAGCGAAGCTCCTATAATTCACCCCTCCACTTT. It is translated as CASSQERSSYNSPLHF.

The J gene is TRBJ2-3, the V gene TRBV28; weak D call: TRBD1 (6 bases). Germline V gene lookup returns CDR1 MDHEN and CDR2 SYDVKM. The CDR3 runs 15 residues. V lost 3 bases, J lost 6 bases, and 16 bases lay in between. CDR3 protein: CASSLGAGKWDTQYF. CDR3 sequence (DNA): TGTGCCAGCAGTTTGGGGGCAGGGAAGTGGGATACGCAGTATTTT.

The V call is TRBV7-6, the J call TRBJ2-7; TRBD1 aligns across 10 bases. This CDR3 comprises 16 residues. Looked up from germline, CDR1 is SGHVS and CDR2 is FNYEAQ. With 5 bases clipped from V and 1 base from J, the junction kept 8 bases outside the gene matches. Written as DNA, the CDR3 is TGTGCCAGCAGCCCGAGCCGGGACAGGGGTTCCTACGAGCAGTACTTC. It encodes CASSPSRDRGSYEQYF. The variable domain in full, with the rest retrieved from reference TRBV7-6 and TRBJ2-7, is GAGVSQSPRYKVTKRGQDVALRCDPISGHVSLYWYRQALGQGPEFLTYFNYEAQQDKSGLPNDRFSAERPEGSISTLTIQRTEQRDSAMYRCASSPSRDRGSYEQYFGPGTRLTVT.

The rearrangement joins TRBV2 to TRBJ2-7, with D uncertain. Germline loops: CDR1 SNHLY, CDR2 FYNNEI. The CDR3 consists of 13 residues. V lost 2 bases and J 2 bases, leaving 7 bases between the germline ends. The CDR3 DNA follows: TGTGCCAGCAGTGAAACTATTACCTACGAGCAGTACTTC. The encoded protein is CASSETITYEQYF.

The CDR3 loop reads CASSPLGGAGTGELFF. The CDR3 DNA sequence: TGCGCCAGCAGCCCGCTGGGGGGGGCGGGCACCGGGGAGCTGTTTTTT. The chain recombines TRBV4-1 with TRBJ2-2, with a weak D call TRBD2 (7 bases). The CDR3 is 16 amino acids. Trimming pared 4 bases from V and 4 bases from J, leaving 16 bases between. Germline loops: CDR1 MGHRA, CDR2 YSYEKL.

CDR3 loop: CASSVGTTYEQYF. The CDR3 coding sequence is TGTGCCAGCAGCGTAGGGACTACGTACGAGCAGTACTTC. This chain joins TRBV9 and TRBJ2-7; a possible D gene is TRBD2 (6 bases). The germline V and J ends were trimmed by 0 bases and 4 bases, with 8 bases remaining between them. The CDR3 runs 13 residues. In germline, CDR1 is SGDLS, CDR2 YYNGEE. The variable domain in full, completed from reference TRBV9 and TRBJ2-7, reads DSGVTQTPKHLITATGQRVTLRCSPRSGDLSVYWYQQSLDQGLQFLIQYYNGEERAKGNILERFSAQQFPDLHSELNLSSLELGDSALYFCASSVGTTYEQYFGPGTRLTVT.

This chain uses TRBV7-3 with TRBJ2-1, with 7 bases fitting TRBD2. This CDR3 is 17 amino acids long. Germline trimming cut 2 bases from V and 5 bases from J; bases unmatched to any gene: 12. Germline-derived CDR1 and CDR2 are SGHTA and FQGTGA. The CDR3 DNA follows: TGTGCCAGCAGCTTATCCGGGAGCGGGAAGTGGGACAATGAGCAGTTCTTC. Protein: CASSLSGSGKWDNEQFF.

The rearrangement joins TRBV30 to TRBJ1-5; D not resolved. The V gene's germline CDR1 is GTSNPN and CDR2 SVGIG (reference sequence). The CDR3 is 14 amino acids. Trimming pared 7 bases from V and 1 base from J, leaving 14 bases between. CDR3 in DNA: TGTGCCTCGAGCGGGGATTTAAGCAATCAGCCCCAGCATTTT. It codes for CASSGDLSNQPQHF. Combining the CDR3 with reference TRBV30 and TRBJ1-5 gives the whole variable domain SQTIHQWPATLVQPVGSPLSLECTVEGTSNPNLYWYRQAAGRGLQLLFYSVGIGQISSEVPQNLSASRPQDRQFILSSKKLLLSDSGFYLCASSGDLSNQPQHFGDGTRLSIL.

This rearrangement joins TRBV27 to TRBJ2-3; 16 bases map to TRBD2. V dropped 5 bases and J dropped 9; count of bases not matched to a gene: 8. CDR3 length: 16 residues. CDR1 and CDR2 from the germline V gene are MNHEY and SMNVEV (reference sequence). The CDR3 DNA reads TGTGCCAGCAGTCCGGGACTAGCGGGGGGGCCAGGGACGCAGTATTTT. Translated: CASSPGLAGGPGTQYF.

The chain links TRBV2 to TRBJ2-1, with TRBD2 matching 8 bases. The CDR3 extends over 14 amino acids. J gave up 8 bases and V 9 bases, and 12 bases lay outside the gene matches. CDR1 and CDR2 (germline): SNHLY, FYNNEI. The CDR3, as DNA: TGTGCCAGTCCCGGGGGGGAGGGCGTTCATGAGCAGTTCTTC. This sequence encodes CASPGGEGVHEQFF.

V gene TRBV7-6 combines with J gene TRBJ2-6; possibly TRBD2 for D (6 bases). CDR3 length equals 18 residues. The V gene's germline CDR1 is SGHVS and CDR2 FNYEAQ. V lost 5 bases, J lost 0 bases, and 17 bases lay in between. The CDR3 is CASSTSRDGSSGANVLTF. The CDR3 DNA is TGTGCCAGCAGCACCTCCCGAGACGGGAGCTCTGGGGCCAACGTCCTGACTTTC.

V usage is TRBV4-2 and J usage is TRBJ2-7, with 11 bases aligning to TRBD2. The germline gives CDR1 LGHNA, CDR2 YNFKEQ. V trimming: 4 bases; J trimming: 5 bases; junction bases outside the gene matches: 7. CDR3 size: 15 residues. The CDR3 DNA reads TGTGCCAGCAGCCCCTTAGCGGGAGGGCCCCACGAGCAGTACTTC. This codes for CASSPLAGGPHEQYF.

The rearrangement joins TRBV10-3 to TRBJ1-1, with TRBD1 matching 10 bases. CDR3 size: 16 residues. The ends lost 1 base at V and 1 base at J; junction bases unmatched: 3. Per the germline V gene, CDR1 is ENHRY and CDR2 is SYGVKD. DNA of the CDR3: TGTGCCATCAGTGAGTTCGGGGACAGGGGGAACACTGAAGCTTTCTTT. Translation gives CAISEFGDRGNTEAFF.

This rearrangement joins TRBV6-5 to TRBJ2-7; TRBD1 matches 8 bases. The germline V gene has CDR1 MNHEY and CDR2 SVGAGI. Trimming cost V 4 bases and J 6 bases; bases outside gene matches: 11. This CDR3 is 15 amino acids long. CDR3 region: CASSSPKRQGSEQYF. In DNA, the CDR3 is TGTGCCAGCAGTTCCCCAAAGCGACAGGGGAGCGAGCAGTACTTC.

CDR3 sequence reads: CASSREEDFFGNTIYF. The CDR3 bases are TGTGCCAGTAGTAGGGAGGAGGACTTTTTCGGAAACACCATATATTTT. This chain links TRBV19 with TRBJ1-3; D is undetermined. The CDR3 covers 16 residues. Trimming left V 4 bases short and J 4 bases short, with 17 bases between. Germline V gives CDR1 LNHDA, CDR2 SQIVND (reference sequence).

This clone was detected only a few times. The chain uses TRBV5-1 and TRBJ1-2; maybe TRBD1 (6 bases). Germline CDR1 SGHRS, CDR2 YFSETQ. V lost 6 bases to trimming and J lost 8 bases, with 23 bases between them. The CDR3 has 15 amino acids. CDR3 residues: CASTDPWDIFMGYTF. The CDR3 coding sequence is TGCGCCAGCACTGACCCGTGGGACATCTTTATGGGCTACACCTTC.

The chain uses TRBV19 and TRBJ2-5, with D perhaps TRBD1 (6 bases). Trimming cost V 1 base and J 4 bases, with 13 bases left between them. The germline V gene has CDR1 LNHDA and CDR2 SQIVND (reference sequence). The CDR3 runs to 15 residues. The CDR3 protein is CASSIAHRVGETQYF. The DNA for the CDR3 is TGTGCCAGTAGTATAGCCCACAGGGTCGGAGAGACCCAGTACTTC.

The gene calls are TRBV9 and TRBJ2-1; D is unresolved. V was pared by 1 base and J by 0 bases, with 8 bases between. The CDR3 length is 15 residues. CDR1 SGDLS and CDR2 YYNGEE come from the germline V gene. The CDR3 region is CASSVSLDSYNEQFF. In nucleotides, the CDR3 is TGTGCCAGCAGCGTATCCCTAGACTCCTACAATGAGCAGTTCTTC.

This chain connects TRBV7-6 to TRBJ1-2; D may be TRBD1 (6 bases). The germline V and J ends were trimmed by 2 bases and 7 bases, with 23 bases remaining between them. There are 17 residues in the CDR3. Germline CDR1 SGHVS, CDR2 FNYEAQ. The DNA for the CDR3 is TGTGCCAGCAGCTTAAATCCAGGACAGCAAAAAATCGTTGGCTACACCTTC. Translating it yields CASSLNPGQQKIVGYTF.

The sample holds one count of this clone. The chain employs TRBV5-1 and TRBJ2-7, with 9 bases aligning to TRBD1. The CDR3 totals 15 residues. CDR1 is SGHRS and CDR2 is YFSETQ in the germline V gene. Trimming at V came to 4 bases and at J to 2 bases, leaving 7 bases not matched to a gene. The CDR3 region has the DNA TGCGCCAGCAGCCCGCGGACAGGGGAACCCTACGAGCAGTACTTC. Translated: CASSPRTGEPYEQYF.